These 23 T cell receptor beta chains share one sample of origin, sequenced in a study of blood T cells in healthy people across ages. Using a J-beta primer mix together with a sample-barcoded 5' primer, a second PCR was run for about 6 to 12 cycles. TCRdb itself ran the 5' RACE reads through MiXCR, one entry per CDR3 protein. Among around 990,000 distinct CDR3 sequences, 35% to 40% were seen once, and the ten largest hold around 12%. The material sequenced was blood. These TCRs come from a man aged 18 to 30 in good health.

The V gene is TRBV2, the J gene TRBJ1-2, with TRBD1 as a possible D gene (6 bases). Trimming took off 1 base at V and 5 bases at J, with 14 bases between the two ends. CDR1 is SNHLY, CDR2 FYNNEI, per germline. The CDR3 runs 15 residues. The CDR3 region has the DNA TGTGCCAGCAGTGAAGGGGGGGCGGATGATTATGGCTACACCTTC. This encodes CASSEGGADDYGYTF. Together with reference TRBV2 and TRBJ1-2, the CDR3 gives the full variable domain: EPEVTQTPSHQVTQMGQEVILRCVPISNHLYFYWYRQILGQKVEFLVSFYNNEISEKSEIFDDQFSVERPDGSNFTLKIRSTKLEDSAMYFCASSEGGADDYGYTFGSGTRLTVV.

There are a few counts of this clonotype. The chain combines TRBV28 with TRBJ1-2, with 8 bases matching TRBD1. V trimming: 6 bases; J trimming: 7 bases; junction bases outside the gene matches: 10. Germline CDR1 and CDR2: MDHEN and SYDVKM. The CDR3 is made up of 14 amino acids. The CDR3 DNA reads TGTGCCAGCAGACCGACAGGGGACAGGCGTGGCTACACCTTC. Amino acids: CASRPTGDRRGYTF.

Concerning this clonotype: Given the absence of the conserved phenylalanine or tryptophan at the CDR3 end, a read error is likely. Written as DNA, the CDR3 is TGTGCCAGCAGCCAAGTGGGCCAGGGGATACCTGAAGCTTTCTCT. Its translation: CASSQVGQGIPEAFS. This rearrangement joins TRBV14 to TRBJ1-1; possibly TRBD1 for D (6 bases). Per the germline V gene, CDR1 is SGHDN and CDR2 is FVKESK. The CDR3 covers 15 residues. V was clipped by 1 base and J by 6 bases, with 15 bases between them.

The chain couples TRBV6-5 to TRBJ2-7; 7 bases align to TRBD2. V lost 1 base to trimming and J lost 3 bases; unmatched junction nucleotides: 6. Germline CDR1 reads MNHEY; CDR2 reads SVGAGI. The CDR3 has 15 amino acids. The CDR3 coding sequence is TGTGCCAGCAGTTACTGGGGGGAGGGAATCTACGAGCAGTACTTC. Encoded protein: CASSYWGEGIYEQYF.

The chain employs TRBV12-3 or TRBV12-4 and TRBJ2-1, with a weak D call TRBD1 (7 bases). The V and J ends lost 2 bases and 7 bases respectively, with 18 bases between them. The CDR3 consists of 16 residues. The chain's CDR3 is CASSLQAGGYGNEQFF. Here the CDR3 DNA reads TGTGCCAGCAGTTTACAGGCAGGGGGGTATGGTAATGAGCAGTTCTTC.

V and J are TRBV2 and TRBJ2-5; maybe TRBD2 (7 bases). In germline, CDR1 is SNHLY, CDR2 FYNNEI. V was trimmed by 7 bases and J by 11 bases, leaving 20 bases between them. The CDR3 runs 13 residues. The CDR3 here is CASKPGGRYEQYF. The CDR3 DNA reads TGTGCCAGCAAACCGGGGGGCAGGTATGAGCAGTACTTC.

Here the CDR3 DNA reads TGCAGTGCTAGAGATCTCGTAGGGGTGGAGGTTTCCTACGAGCAGTACTTC. Translated, it gives CSARDLVGVEVSYEQYF. The chain recombines TRBV20-1 with TRBJ2-7; D assignment may be TRBD1 or TRBD2 (5 bases each). The V and J ends lost 0 bases and 1 base respectively, with 19 bases between them. The germline gives CDR1 DFQATT, CDR2 SNEGSKA (reference sequence). The CDR3 is made up of 17 amino acids.

The chain carries TRBV6-4 and TRBJ2-4; D possibly corresponds to TRBD2 (6 bases). Per germline, CDR1 MRHNA and CDR2 SNTAGT. The CDR3 covers 15 residues. V shed 6 bases and J shed 13 bases, with 25 bases lying between them. CDR3 region: CASSPGTETYNEQYF. In DNA form, the CDR3 reads TGTGCCAGCAGCCCCGGGACTGAGACCTACAATGAGCAGTACTTC.

V usage is TRBV12-3 or TRBV12-4 and J usage is TRBJ1-2; D is possibly TRBD1 (6 bases). Deletions cut 6 bases from V and 8 bases from J, with 19 bases between. The CDR3 runs to 14 residues. CDR3 sequence: CASSERTVTWGYTF. DNA for the CDR3: TGTGCCAGCAGCGAGAGGACAGTCACTTGGGGCTACACCTTC.

Regarding this clonotype: One junction end does not reproduce the germline sequence, and a read error may be involved. The rearrangement joins TRBV25-1 to TRBJ2-1, with TRBD1 matching over 7 bases. The CDR3 totals 13 residues. The germline gives CDR1 MGHDK, CDR2 SYGVNS. The CDR3 DNA reads TGTGCCAGCAAGGGGGCACGACCCAATGGGCAGTTCTTC. It codes for CASKGARPNGQFF.

The table lists this clonotype with a few counts. V gene TRBV7-2 combines with J gene TRBJ1-4; 8 bases map to TRBD1. The CDR3 sequence is 14 residues long. V dropped 8 bases and J dropped 5; count of bases not matched to a gene: 7. Germline V gene sequence: CDR1 SGHTA, CDR2 FQGNSA. CDR3 DNA sequence: TGTGCCAGCGCTCGGACAGGGTGGAATGAAAAACTGTTTTTT. Translating gives CASARTGWNEKLFF.

There are a few counts of this clonotype. V is TRBV10-3 and J is TRBJ2-5; tentatively, D is TRBD1 or TRBD2 (5 bases each). Germline CDR1 reads ENHRY; CDR2 reads SYGVKD. Trimming stripped 10 bases from V and 3 bases from J, with 21 bases between. This CDR3 spans 15 amino acids. The CDR3 protein is CATTSGTEEKETQYF. CDR3 nucleotide sequence: TGTGCCACGACTTCGGGGACCGAAGAAAAAGAGACCCAGTACTTC.

This clonotype was seen a few times. The V gene is TRBV7-2, the J gene TRBJ2-5; TRBD2 is a possible D gene (6 bases). CDR1 is SGHTA, CDR2 FQGNSA, per germline. The CDR3 has 14 amino acids. Trimming stripped 5 bases from V and 5 bases from J, with 15 bases between. The CDR3 sequence: CASSTRLVRETQYF. In nucleotides, the CDR3 is TGTGCCAGCAGCACACGACTAGTAAGGGAGACCCAGTACTTC.

This clonotype showed up just a few times. The V call is TRBV10-3, the J call TRBJ1-1; possible D gene TRBD1, 5 bases. V lost 5 bases to trimming and J lost 4 bases, with 11 bases between them. CDR3 size: 13 residues. Germline CDR1 ENHRY, CDR2 SYGVKD. The CDR3 region is CAISPGHGTEAFF. The CDR3 nucleotides are TGTGCCATCAGTCCGGGGCACGGCACTGAAGCTTTCTTT.

This clonotype was seen only a few times. V and J are TRBV12-3 or TRBV12-4 and TRBJ1-1; a weak D match, TRBD1 (6 bases). V was trimmed by 6 bases and J by 4 bases, leaving 15 bases between them. The CDR3 loop spans 14 amino acids. CDR3 bases: TGTGCCAGCAGCCTACAGGGAGAGGGCACTGAAGCTTTCTTT. It codes for CASSLQGEGTEAFF.

This clonotype was recorded a few times. This rearrangement joins TRBV4-3 to TRBJ2-6; possible D gene TRBD1, 5 bases. Germline V gene sequence: CDR1 LGHNA, CDR2 YSLEER. This CDR3 has 21 amino acids. V was cut by 0 bases and J by 0 bases, with 21 bases left in between. This CDR3 reads CASSQDLGVETVDSGANVLTF. The CDR3, as DNA: TGCGCCAGCAGCCAAGATTTAGGAGTTGAGACAGTAGACTCTGGGGCCAACGTCCTGACTTTC.

J is TRBJ2-2 and V is TRBV9, with TRBD2 identical over 7 bases. V shed 1 base, J shed 5 bases, and the junction held 2 bases outside the gene matches. The CDR3 consists of 14 residues. Germline CDR1 is SGDLS and CDR2 is YYNGEE. The chain's CDR3 is CASSVWEGTGELFF. The CDR3 nucleotides read TGTGCCAGCAGCGTATGGGAGGGGACCGGGGAGCTGTTTTTT.

This clonotype occurred many times. The chain recombines TRBV10-3 with TRBJ2-3; possibly TRBD1 or TRBD2 for D (5 bases each). Trimming shortened V by 4 bases and J by 6 bases, and 5 bases separated the two germline ends. The CDR3 spans 11 residues. In germline, CDR1 is ENHRY, CDR2 SYGVKD. The CDR3 sequence: CAISGGDTQYF. CDR3 DNA sequence: TGTGCCATCAGTGGGGGGGATACGCAGTATTTT.

The rearrangement joins TRBV7-8 to TRBJ2-6; 9 bases are shared with TRBD1. The germline gives CDR1 SGHVS, CDR2 FQNEAQ. Trimming at V came to 5 bases and at J to 4 bases, leaving 15 bases not matched to a gene. CDR3 length: 19 residues. CDR3 DNA sequence: TGTGCCAGCAGCGCTAAACATAAGGACAGGGGAGGAGGGGCCAACGTCCTGACTTTC. Its translation: CASSAKHKDRGGGANVLTF.

This clonotype was detected only a few times. The rearrangement joins TRBV5-1 to TRBJ2-1; TRBD2 agrees at 11 bases. Germline V gives CDR1 SGHRS, CDR2 YFSETQ. The V gene end was trimmed by 4 bases and the J gene end by 0 bases; junction bases not matched to a gene: 12. The length of the CDR3 is 19 residues. CDR3: CASSVVPTSGVSSYNEQFF. The CDR3 region has the DNA TGCGCCAGCAGCGTTGTACCGACTAGCGGGGTCAGCTCCTACAATGAGCAGTTCTTC.

This clonotype was picked up a small number of times. The chain carries TRBV29-1 and TRBJ1-2; tentative D call: TRBD1 (5 bases). V was trimmed by 6 bases and J by 3 bases, leaving 17 bases between them. CDR3 length: 14 residues. CDR1 is SQVTM, CDR2 ANQGSEA, per germline. The CDR3 sequence: CSVGSGQGDYGYTF. Written as DNA, the CDR3 is TGCAGCGTCGGCTCGGGGCAGGGAGACTATGGCTACACCTTC.

This clonotype has a handful of counts. The chain joins TRBV12-3 or TRBV12-4 to TRBJ2-7; 8 bases map to TRBD2. Losses at the gene ends were 8 bases for V and 3 bases for J; bases not matched to a gene: 3. CDR3 size: 12 residues. CDR3 nucleotide sequence: TGTGCCAGCGGGCGGGGGGACTACGAGCAGTACTTC. Its translation: CASGRGDYEQYF.

The CDR3 DNA sequence: TGTGCCGAGGTCGGGGGACCCTACAATGAGCAGTTCTTC. It encodes CAEVGGPYNEQFF. The gene calls are TRBV2 and TRBJ2-1; D possibly corresponds to TRBD2 (6 bases). Per germline, CDR1 SNHLY and CDR2 FYNNEI. V lost 11 bases and J 2 bases, leaving 13 bases between the germline ends. This CDR3 region has 13 residues.